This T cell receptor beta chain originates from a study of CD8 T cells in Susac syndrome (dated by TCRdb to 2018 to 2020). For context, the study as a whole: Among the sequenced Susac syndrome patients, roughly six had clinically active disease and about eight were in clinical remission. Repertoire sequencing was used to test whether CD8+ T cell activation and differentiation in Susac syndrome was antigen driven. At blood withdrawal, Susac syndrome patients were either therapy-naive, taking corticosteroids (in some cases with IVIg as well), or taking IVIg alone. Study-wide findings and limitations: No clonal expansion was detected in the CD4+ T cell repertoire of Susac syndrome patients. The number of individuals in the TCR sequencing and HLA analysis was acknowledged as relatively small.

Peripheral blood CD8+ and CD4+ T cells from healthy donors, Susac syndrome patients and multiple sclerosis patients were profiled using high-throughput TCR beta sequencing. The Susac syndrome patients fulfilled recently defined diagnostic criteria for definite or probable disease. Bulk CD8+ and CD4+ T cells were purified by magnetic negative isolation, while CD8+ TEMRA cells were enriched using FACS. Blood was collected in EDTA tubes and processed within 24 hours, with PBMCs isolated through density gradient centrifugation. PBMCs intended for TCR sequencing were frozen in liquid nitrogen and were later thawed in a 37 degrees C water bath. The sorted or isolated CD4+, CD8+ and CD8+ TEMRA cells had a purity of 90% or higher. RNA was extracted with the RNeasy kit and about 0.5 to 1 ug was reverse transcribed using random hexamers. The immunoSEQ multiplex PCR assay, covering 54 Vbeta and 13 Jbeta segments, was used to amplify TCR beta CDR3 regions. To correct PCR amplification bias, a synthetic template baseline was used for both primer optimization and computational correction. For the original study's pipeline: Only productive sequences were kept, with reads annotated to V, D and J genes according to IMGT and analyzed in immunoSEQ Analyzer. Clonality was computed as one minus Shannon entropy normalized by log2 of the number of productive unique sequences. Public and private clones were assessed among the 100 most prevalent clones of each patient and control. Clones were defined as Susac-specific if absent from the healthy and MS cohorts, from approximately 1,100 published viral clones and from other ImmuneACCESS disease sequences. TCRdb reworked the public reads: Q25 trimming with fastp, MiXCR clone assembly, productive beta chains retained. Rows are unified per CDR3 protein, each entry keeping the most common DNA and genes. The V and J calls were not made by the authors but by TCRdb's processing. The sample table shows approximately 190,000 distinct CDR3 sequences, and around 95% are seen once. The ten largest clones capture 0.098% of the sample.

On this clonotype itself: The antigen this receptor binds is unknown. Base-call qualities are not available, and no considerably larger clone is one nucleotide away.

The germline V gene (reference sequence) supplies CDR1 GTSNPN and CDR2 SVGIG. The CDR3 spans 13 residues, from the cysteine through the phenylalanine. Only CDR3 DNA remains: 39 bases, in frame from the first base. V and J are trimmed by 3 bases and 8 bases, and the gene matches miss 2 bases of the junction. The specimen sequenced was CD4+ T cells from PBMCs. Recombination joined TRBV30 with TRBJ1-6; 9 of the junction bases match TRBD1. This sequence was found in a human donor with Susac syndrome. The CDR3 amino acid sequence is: CAWRRTGDSPLHF. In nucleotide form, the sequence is TGTGCCTGGAGGAGGACAGGGGATTCACCCCTCCACTTT. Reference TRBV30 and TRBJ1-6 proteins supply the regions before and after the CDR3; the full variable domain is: SQTIHQWPATLVQPVGSPLSLECTVEGTSNPNLYWYRQAAGRGLQLLFYSVGIGQISSEVPQNLSASRPQDRQFILSSKKLLLSDSGFYLCAWRRTGDSPLHFGNGTRLTVT.